A selection of T cell receptor beta chains follows, all from one sample in a study of blood T cell repertoires in COVID-19. Repertoires were generated with immunoSEQ multiplex PCR, while TCRdb's copy carries only in-frame clones and drops some. The repertoire holds 250,000 to 300,000 clones, with around nine tenths as singletons. The sequenced sample consisted of PBMCs or T cells enriched from blood (not recorded which). These receptors were obtained from a woman in her sixties or seventies who had recovered from COVID-19. The CDR3 runs from the conserved cysteine through the conserved F or W. A D gene is named only where the DNA matches it firmly. Clone size, where shown, is once, few, many, or a class for clones that have expanded.

abundance	v_gene	j_gene	d_gene	CDR3nt	CDR3aa
NA	TRBV6-6	TRBJ2-6	TRBD1	TGTGCCAGCAGTCGAACCCCCGGGACAGGGCCTCTTTCTGGGGCCAACGTCCTGACTTTC	CASSRTPGTGPLSGANVLTF
NA	TRBV6-1	TRBJ2-5	NA	TGTGCCAGCAGTGATAACAAAAGAGAGACCCAGTACTTC	CASSDNKRETQYF
NA	TRBV18	TRBJ2-7	TRBD2	TGTGCCAGCTCACCACCCCTCAGCGGGAGGGCCTACGAGCAGTACTTC	CASSPPLSGRAYEQYF
NA	TRBV7-3	TRBJ2-2	NA	TGTGCCAGCAGCCCTACGCTGTCTAACACCGGGGAGCTGTTTTTT	CASSPTLSNTGELFF
NA	TRBV28	TRBJ1-6	NA	TGTGCCAGCACTTTGGACACTACCAATTCACCCCTCCACTTT	CASTLDTTNSPLHF
NA	TRBV28	TRBJ2-7	TRBD1	TGTGCCAGCGGACAGGGAATTGTCACTCCCATCTACGAGCAGTACTTC	CASGQGIVTPIYEQYF
NA	TRBV5-8	TRBJ1-1	NA	TGTGCCAGCACCCCACGACAGAGGAACACTGAAGCTTTCTTT	CASTPRQRNTEAFF
once	TRBV5-6	TRBJ2-2	TRBD2	TGTGCCAGCAGCTACAGGACTAGCGGGAAAAACACCGGGGAGCTGTTTTTT	CASSYRTSGKNTGELFF
NA	TRBV19	TRBJ1-2	NA	TGTGCCAGTAGTATAGTAAGTCAGGGCTATGGCTACACCTTC	CASSIVSQGYGYTF
once	TRBV5-1	TRBJ2-3	TRBD2	TGCGCCAGCAGCGCTAGCGGGGGGAGCACAGATACGCAGTATTTT	CASSASGGSTDTQYF
once	TRBV6-5	TRBJ2-1	TRBD2	TGTGCCACATGGGGACTAGCTAACAATGAGCAGTTCTTC	CATWGLANNEQFF
NA	TRBV7-8	TRBJ2-3	TRBD2	TGTGCCAGTGAGGCCAAAGCGGGGGGGACCACAGATACGCAGTATTTT	CASEAKAGGTTDTQYF
NA	TRBV21-1	TRBJ2-2	NA	TGTGCCAGCAGCAAGATTTCCTCACTAGCGCGGAACACCGGGGAGCTGTTTTTT	CASSKISSLARNTGELFF
NA	TRBV4-1	TRBJ1-5	NA	TGCGCCAGCAGCCACGACAGAACCTTCAATCAGCCCCAGCATTTT	CASSHDRTFNQPQHF
NA	TRBV6-5	TRBJ2-1	TRBD2	TGTGCCAGCAGTTATTTAGTCCGTGGGAGGGCCAATGAGCAGTTCTTC	CASSYLVRGRANEQFF
few	TRBV6-5	TRBJ2-7	TRBD1	TGTGCCAGCAGTTACCCGGGACAGGGTCCCTACGAGCAGTACTTC	CASSYPGQGPYEQYF